Below are 15 T cell receptor beta chains sequenced from a single sample in a study of shared clonotypes between healthy human individuals. The table came from immunoSEQ multiplex PCR; TCRdb's copy has only in-frame clones and leaves some out. Of about 460,000 clones listed, around 77% are singletons. Sequenced sample: PBMCs. The receptors originated from a woman aged 40 to 50 in good health. Some clones in this sample may be carry-over from other donors' samples.

This clone was counted ten times or more. The CDR3 spells CASSAGTPSYGYTF. In DNA form, the CDR3 reads TGTGCCAGCAGCGCCGGGACACCTTCCTATGGCTACACCTTC. The rearrangement links TRBV13 to TRBJ1-2, with D possibly matching TRBD1 (6 bases). The germline V gene encodes CDR1 PRHDT and CDR2 FYEKMQ (reference sequence). This CDR3 contains 14 residues. The V end lost 5 bases, the J end lost 4 bases, and 14 bases lay between the germline ends.

V and J are TRBV5-1 and TRBJ1-2; 7 nucleotides match TRBD1. The CDR3 totals 14 residues. CDR1 and CDR2 from the germline V gene are SGHRS and YFSETQ. V was clipped by 4 bases and J by 2 bases; unmatched bases: 5. The CDR3 sequence is CASSRDSLNYGYTF. DNA of the CDR3: TGCGCCAGCAGCCGGGACAGCCTAAACTATGGCTACACCTTC.

This clone was counted ten times or more. The rearrangement joins TRBV18 to TRBJ2-3; tentative D call: TRBD2 (6 bases). Germline values: CDR1 KGHSH, CDR2 LQKENI. CDR3 length: 14 residues. V was cut by 2 bases and J by 4 bases, with 10 bases left in between. The CDR3 nucleotides read TGTGCCAGCTCACCAAACGGGGGACCAGATACGCAGTATTTT. Its protein product is CASSPNGGPDTQYF.

Turning to this clone: Given a far larger clone just one base away, this is likely a sequencing read error. The chain is built from TRBV27 and TRBJ2-1; 11 bases match TRBD2. V was clipped by 4 bases and J by 8 bases; unmatched bases: 16. The CDR3 runs 18 residues. Germline values: CDR1 MNHEY, CDR2 SMNVEV (reference sequence). The CDR3 DNA follows: TGTGCCAGCAGTTCCGTGGCTAGCGGGAGGTCCATTCCGGATGAGCAGTTCTTC. It yields the protein CASSSVASGRSIPDEQFF.

The chain uses TRBV5-6 and TRBJ2-7; D remains unclear. Germline V gene data show CDR1 as SGHDT and CDR2 as YYEEEE. This CDR3 contains 14 residues. V dropped 0 bases and J dropped 3 bases, with 10 bases sitting between them. The chain's CDR3 is CASSLGLGHYEQYF. The CDR3 nucleotides are TGTGCCAGCAGCTTGGGACTGGGCCACTACGAGCAGTACTTC.

This clone was detected ten times or more. Additional DNA sequences in this sample encode the identical CDR3. The chain links TRBV5-6 to TRBJ1-5; D is uncertain. Germline CDR1 reads SGHDT; CDR2 reads YYEEEE. CDR3 length equals 15 residues. With 0 bases removed from V and 5 bases from J, the gap between germline ends came to 12 bases. This chain's CDR3 is CASSLAEREDQPQHF. The CDR3 bases are TGTGCCAGCAGCTTGGCGGAAAGAGAGGATCAGCCCCAGCATTTT.

This clone came up a few times. The chain couples TRBV28 to TRBJ2-1; D is unclear. The germline CDR1 and CDR2 sequences are MDHEN and SYDVKM. The CDR3 totals 14 residues. V lost 1 base, J lost 8 bases, and 12 bases lay in between. The CDR3 DNA sequence: TGTGCCAGCAGTTTATCCGGAGAGCTCGATGAGCAGTTCTTC. Translated, it gives CASSLSGELDEQFF.

Turning to this clone: A much larger clone sits a single nucleotide away, making a read error possible. CDR3 DNA sequence: TGTGCCAGCGGCGGGACTAGCTCCTACAATGAGCAGTTCTTC. The encoded protein is CASGGTSSYNEQFF. The J gene is TRBJ2-1, the V gene TRBV5-4; 8 positions agree with TRBD2. This CDR3 is 14 amino acids long. Germline V gene lookup returns CDR1 SGHNT and CDR2 YYREEE (reference sequence). The V and J ends lost 7 bases and 0 bases, in that order; junction bases with no gene match: 3.

Note on this clone: A far larger clone is off by one base, so a read error is likely. The rearrangement uses TRBV29-1 and TRBJ2-1; D remains unclear. Germline V gene lookup returns CDR1 SQVTM and CDR2 ANQGSEA. This CDR3 has 11 residues. V lost 0 bases, J lost 3 bases, and 0 bases lay in between. The CDR3 sequence: CSVEDYNEQFF. CDR3 bases: TGCAGCGTTGAAGACTACAATGAGCAGTTCTTC.

Points on this clone: With a far larger clone one base away, a read error is the likely cause. V is TRBV5-1 and J is TRBJ1-2, with D uncertain. The V gene lost 4 bases and the J gene lost 4 bases, with 14 bases spanning the gap. The CDR3 contains 14 residues. Germline V gene data show CDR1 as SGHRS and CDR2 as YFSETQ. The CDR3 region has the DNA TGCGCCAGCAGCCCCTCGGAACAGCTCTATGGCTACACCTTC. It encodes CASSPSEQLYGYTF.

This chain joins TRBV27 and TRBJ2-3, with D unclear. This CDR3 contains 15 residues. V shed 1 base and J shed 3 bases, with 11 bases lying between them. Germline lookup yields CDR1 MNHEY and CDR2 SMNVEV (reference sequence). The DNA of the CDR3 is TGTGCCAGCAGTTTATTTACGGTGGGGACAGATACGCAGTATTTT. Translation gives CASSLFTVGTDTQYF.

This clone occurred a few times. CDR3 nucleotide sequence: TGTGCCTGGAGTGTACAATTCAGGTATATCTCCTACGAGCAGTACTTC. Translated, it gives CAWSVQFRYISYEQYF. The V call is TRBV30, the J call TRBJ2-7, with D hard to call. Germline-derived CDR1 and CDR2 are GTSNPN and SVGIG (reference sequence). The CDR3 is 16 residues long. Trimming shortened V by 0 bases and J by 0 bases, and 15 bases separated the two germline ends. Complete variable domain (other parts from reference TRBV30 and TRBJ2-7): SQTIHQWPATLVQPVGSPLSLECTVEGTSNPNLYWYRQAAGRGLQLLFYSVGIGQISSEVPQNLSASRPQDRQFILSSKKLLLSDSGFYLCAWSVQFRYISYEQYFGPGTRLTVT.

The chain uses TRBV18 and TRBJ1-5; D is unresolved. The CDR3 totals 19 residues. V was shortened by 1 base and J by 0 bases, with 19 bases between the two germline ends. CDR1 and CDR2 from the germline V gene are KGHSH and LQKENI. The CDR3 is CASSPRRFQSPYSNQPQHF. CDR3 coding DNA: TGTGCCAGCTCACCACGAAGGTTCCAGAGCCCCTATAGCAATCAGCCCCAGCATTTT.

This clone has only one observation. Being one base from a much bigger clone, this may be a read error. Other DNA variants within this sample encode the same CDR3. The chain employs TRBV5-1 and TRBJ2-3; D gene uncertain. Trimming took 0 bases from V and 6 from J, leaving 2 bases between them. This CDR3 is 11 amino acids long. Germline V gives CDR1 SGHRS, CDR2 YFSETQ. The CDR3 nucleotides read TGCGCCAGCAGCTTGGGTGATACGCAGTATTTT. Residues: CASSLGDTQYF.

This chain connects TRBV19 to TRBJ1-2; TRBD1 agrees at 9 bases. CDR1 is LNHDA and CDR2 is SQIVND in the germline V gene (reference sequence). The CDR3 runs to 15 residues. The V gene end was trimmed by 8 bases and the J gene end by 7 bases; junction bases not matched to a gene: 14. The CDR3 region is CASAGQGQGILGYTF. In DNA form, the CDR3 reads TGTGCCAGTGCCGGTCAAGGACAGGGGATTCTTGGCTACACCTTC. The whole variable domain, remainder taken from reference TRBV19 and TRBJ1-2, is DGGITQSPKYLFRKEGQNVTLSCEQNLNHDAMYWYRQDPGQGLRLIYYSQIVNDFQKGDIAEGYSVSREKKESFPLTVTSAQKNPTAFYLCASAGQGQGILGYTFGSGTRLTVV.